The 25 T cell receptor beta chains listed next were all sequenced from one sample in a study of somatic mutations in cytotoxic T cells in rheumatoid arthritis. The method was immunoSEQ multiplex PCR; TCRdb's version includes in-frame clones alone and lacks a portion of them. The sample lists some 26,000 clones; 82% were seen once. Sample: CD8+ T cells sorted from blood. The source is a man aged 50-60 years in good health.

The chain has TRBV30 and TRBJ1-1, with D uncertain. Trimming took 0 bases from V and 4 from J, leaving 12 bases between them. Germline-derived CDR1 and CDR2 are GTSNPN and SVGIG (reference sequence). The CDR3 consists of 14 residues. The CDR3 loop is CAWSVLGRATEAFF. As DNA, the CDR3 is TGTGCCTGGAGTGTTCTGGGGAGGGCCACTGAAGCTTTCTTT. The entire variable domain, with the rest obtained from reference TRBV30 and TRBJ1-1, is as follows: SQTIHQWPATLVQPVGSPLSLECTVEGTSNPNLYWYRQAAGRGLQLLFYSVGIGQISSEVPQNLSASRPQDRQFILSSKKLLLSDSGFYLCAWSVLGRATEAFFGQGTRLTVV.

The V gene is TRBV11-3, the J gene TRBJ2-7; D not certain. V was cut by 5 bases and J by 2 bases, with 13 bases left in between. CDR1 is SGHNT, CDR2 YENEEA, per germline. The CDR3 has 14 residues. The CDR3 DNA reads as TGTGCCAGCAGCGCATCGCATCTTACCTACGAGCAGTACTTC. It translates to CASSASHLTYEQYF.

The chain couples TRBV11-2 to TRBJ2-7; possible D gene TRBD2, 7 bases. This CDR3 is built from 16 residues. Germline values: CDR1 SGHAT, CDR2 FQNNGV. Trimming pared 0 bases from V and 5 bases from J, leaving 17 bases between. Here the CDR3 reads CASSLDGRGGAHEQYF. DNA for the CDR3: TGTGCCAGCAGCTTAGACGGTAGGGGGGGGGCGCACGAGCAGTACTTC. Together with reference TRBV11-2 and TRBJ2-7, the CDR3 gives the full variable domain: EAGVAQSPRYKIIEKRQSVAFWCNPISGHATLYWYQQILGQGPKLLIQFQNNGVVDDSQLPKDRFSAERLKGVDSTLKIQPAKLEDSAVYLCASSLDGRGGAHEQYFGPGTRLTVT.

The chain joins TRBV14 to TRBJ1-3, with no clear D. V gave up 0 bases and J gave up 1 base, with 4 bases separating them. Looked up from germline, CDR1 is SGHDN and CDR2 is FVKESK. The length of the CDR3 is 14 residues. Written as DNA, the CDR3 is TGTGCCAGCAGCCAAGAATGGTCTGGAAACACCATATATTTT. Its protein product is CASSQEWSGNTIYF.

This clone was detected a few times. The V and J genes are TRBV4-1 and TRBJ2-1; 10 nucleotides agree with TRBD2. CDR1 and CDR2 (germline): MGHRA, YSYEKL. Trimming removed 0 bases from V and 4 bases from J; junction bases left unmatched: 9. The CDR3 is 18 residues long. The CDR3 loop reads CASSQDRPSGSFYNEQFF. The CDR3 nucleotides are TGCGCCAGCAGCCAAGATCGGCCTAGCGGGAGCTTTTACAATGAGCAGTTCTTC.

V usage is TRBV7-8 and J usage is TRBJ2-1, with no clear D. Trimming took off 5 bases at V and 8 bases at J, with 10 bases between the two ends. The CDR3 is 12 residues long. The germline gives CDR1 SGHVS, CDR2 FQNEAQ. CDR3 amino acids: CASSPRLDEQFF. In DNA, the CDR3 is TGTGCCAGCAGCCCCCGATTGGATGAGCAGTTCTTC.

J is TRBJ2-7 and V is TRBV11-2; TRBD2 might be the D (6 bases). The V gene lost 1 base and the J gene lost 7 bases, with 17 bases spanning the gap. The CDR3 sequence is 15 residues long. CDR1 SGHAT and CDR2 FQNNGV come from the germline V gene. CDR3 protein: CASSLGAGPLREQYF. The CDR3 DNA reads as TGTGCCAGCAGCTTAGGGGCGGGACCGCTTCGGGAGCAGTACTTC.

The chain uses TRBV4-1 and TRBJ2-7, with 10 bases matching TRBD1. Germline V CDR1 and CDR2: MGHRA, YSYEKL. The trim removed 3 bases at V and 3 bases at J, leaving 8 bases unmatched. The CDR3 sequence is 16 residues long. CDR3 residues: CASSHPGQGGLYEQYF. CDR3 coding DNA: TGCGCCAGCAGCCACCCAGGACAGGGGGGGCTCTACGAGCAGTACTTC.

The V gene is TRBV28, the J gene TRBJ2-1, with D perhaps TRBD2 (6 bases). This CDR3 region has 16 residues. Germline values: CDR1 MDHEN, CDR2 SYDVKM. V lost 3 bases and J lost 6, with 18 bases in between. CDR3: CASSLPPEGQANEQFF. DNA of the CDR3: TGTGCCAGCAGTTTGCCTCCGGAGGGGCAGGCCAATGAGCAGTTCTTC. Complete variable domain (other parts from reference TRBV28 and TRBJ2-1): DVKVTQSSRYLVKRTGEKVFLECVQDMDHENMFWYRQDPGLGLRLIYFSYDVKMKEKGDIPEGYSVSREKKERFSLILESASTNQTSMYLCASSLPPEGQANEQFFGPGTRLTVL.

The chain carries TRBV21-1 and TRBJ2-7. TRBV21-1 is a pseudogene. The CDR3 is 15 amino acids. The CDR3 region has the DNA TGTGCCAGCAGCAATCGAGACTGGGAATCCTACGAGCAGTACTTC. It is translated as CASSNRDWESYEQYF.

The CDR3 region has the DNA TGTGCCACTCCTTCCGGGACAGGGGTGGACTATGGCTACACCTTC. Residues: CATPSGTGVDYGYTF. V gene TRBV10-3 combines with J gene TRBJ1-2; 10 positions agree with TRBD1. The CDR3 runs to 15 residues. J lost 3 bases, V lost 10 bases, and 11 bases had no gene match. Germline-derived CDR1 and CDR2 are ENHRY and SYGVKD.

The rearrangement links TRBV12-2 to TRBJ2-2; the D call TRBD1 from the table was never checked on the DNA. TRBV12-2 is a pseudogene. The length of the CDR3 is 18 residues. The CDR3 sequence is CASRLDGWGQSATGELFF. The CDR3 DNA reads TGTGCAAGTCGCTTAGACGGTTGGGGACAGAGTGCCACCGGGGAGCTGTTTTTT.

This clone occurred a few times. The rearrangement links TRBV7-9 to TRBJ2-7; D ambiguous. Germline CDR1 is SEHNR and CDR2 is FQNEAQ (reference sequence). The CDR3 loop spans 11 amino acids. V was clipped by 5 bases and J by 4 bases, with 6 bases between them. The CDR3 bases are TGTGCCAGCAGCCCGGCTTACGAGCAGTACTTC. Amino acid sequence: CASSPAYEQYF.

J is TRBJ1-5 and V is TRBV27; TRBD1 is a possible D gene (5 bases). Trimming removed 4 bases from V and 6 bases from J, with 22 bases in between. The germline CDR1 and CDR2 sequences are MNHEY and SMNVEV (reference sequence). CDR3 length: 17 amino acids. CDR3 coding DNA: TGTGCCAGCAGTTCCCTCGGGGGGGGGAGGGTAGGTCAGCCCCAGCATTTT. It specifies CASSSLGGGRVGQPQHF.

The chain has TRBV9 and TRBJ2-1; D remains ambiguous. CDR1 is SGDLS and CDR2 is YYNGEE in the germline V gene. Deletions cut 3 bases from V and 10 bases from J, with 8 bases between. The CDR3 totals 11 residues. The DNA for the CDR3 is TGTGCCAGCAGCGACCTCCGAGAGCAGTTCTTC. Encoded protein: CASSDLREQFF.

The chain combines TRBV5-5 with TRBJ2-7, with D possibly being TRBD2 (7 bases). The CDR3 extends over 15 amino acids. The ends were cut back, 0 bases at V and 0 bases at J, with 10 bases in the middle. Per germline, CDR1 SGHKS and CDR2 YYEKEE (reference sequence). The CDR3 DNA reads as TGTGCCAGCAGCTTGGAGGGGGGGCCCTCCTACGAGCAGTACTTC. Encoded protein: CASSLEGGPSYEQYF.

This rearrangement joins TRBV27 to TRBJ2-7, with D possibly TRBD2 on 6 matching bases. CDR3 length: 14 amino acids. Trimming took off 4 bases at V and 6 bases at J, with 16 bases between the two ends. The germline V gene encodes CDR1 MNHEY and CDR2 SMNVEV (reference sequence). Written as DNA, the CDR3 is TGTGCCAGCAGTTGGTACGGGGGAGTTTCCGAGCAGTACTTC. Translated, it gives CASSWYGGVSEQYF.

The CDR3 bases are TGTGCCAGCAGTCGGACAGGGCAGTACGGTGAGCAGTTCTTC. Residues: CASSRTGQYGEQFF. V and J are TRBV27 and TRBJ2-1; 8 nucleotides line up with TRBD1. The CDR3 contains 14 residues. Trimming cost V 5 bases and J 9 bases; bases outside gene matches: 9. CDR1 MNHEY and CDR2 SMNVEV come from the germline V gene (reference sequence).

V gene TRBV6-1 combines with J gene TRBJ2-7; 9 positions agree with TRBD1. The germline V gene encodes CDR1 MNHNS and CDR2 SASEGT. CDR3 size: 17 residues. The junction had 9 bases not matched to a gene; V was cut back by 2 bases and J by 1 base. The CDR3 region has the DNA TGTGCCAGCAGTGAAACCGTATACAGGGGGCGATCCTACGAGCAGTACTTC. This translates into CASSETVYRGRSYEQYF.

The rearrangement links TRBV7-6 to TRBJ2-2; 12 nucleotides match TRBD2. From germline, CDR1 is SGHVS and CDR2 FNYEAQ. After removal of 5 bases from V and 4 bases from J, the junction contained 5 bases not matched to a gene. The CDR3 loop spans 16 amino acids. As DNA, the CDR3 is TGTGCCAGCAGCGCAAGACTAGCGGGAGCCACCGGGGAGCTGTTTTTT. Its translation is CASSARLAGATGELFF.

The chain links TRBV27 to TRBJ2-7; 7 bases align to TRBD1. This CDR3 spans 13 amino acids. V was pared by 7 bases and J by 2 bases, with 5 bases of the junction left unmatched. From germline, CDR1 is MNHEY and CDR2 SMNVEV (reference sequence). The CDR3 region is CASTGGRPYEQYF. CDR3 nucleotides: TGTGCCAGCACAGGGGGACGGCCCTACGAGCAGTACTTC.

The chain recombines TRBV9 with TRBJ1-2; maybe TRBD1 (5 bases). V dropped 0 bases and J dropped 3 bases, with 9 bases sitting between them. CDR3 size: 14 residues. The germline gives CDR1 SGDLS, CDR2 YYNGEE. CDR3: CASSVEGRDYGYTF. For the CDR3, the DNA is TGTGCCAGCAGCGTAGAGGGCAGGGACTATGGCTACACCTTC.

In DNA form, the CDR3 reads TGCAGCGTTGCCACGGGGGGCGCTGGCTACACCTTC. This gives the protein CSVATGGAGYTF. The rearrangement links TRBV29-1 to TRBJ1-2; tentatively, D is TRBD1 (6 bases). CDR1 is SQVTM and CDR2 is ANQGSEA in the germline V gene. The germline V and J ends were trimmed by 4 bases and 7 bases, with 13 bases remaining between them. This CDR3 region has 12 residues.

Turning to this clone: The sample carries other DNA sequences with the same CDR3. This chain connects TRBV9 to TRBJ2-5; 13 bases are shared with TRBD2. V was pared by 4 bases and J by 2 bases, with 8 bases of the junction left unmatched. Germline V gene lookup returns CDR1 SGDLS and CDR2 YYNGEE. CDR3 size: 17 residues. The CDR3 DNA reads TGTGCCAGCAGCCCGAGGGGACTAGCGGGATCACAAGAGACCCAGTACTTC. It encodes CASSPRGLAGSQETQYF.

This CDR3 is CASSQNTRTGDTGELFF. DNA of the CDR3: TGTGCCAGCAGTCAAAACACTCGGACAGGGGACACCGGGGAGCTGTTTTTT. The genes are TRBV27 and TRBJ2-2; 9 positions match TRBD1. The CDR3 totals 17 residues. In germline, CDR1 is MNHEY, CDR2 SMNVEV (reference sequence). J lost 3 bases, V lost 5 bases, and 10 bases had no gene match.